Below, one T cell receptor (beta chain) is given with its context. Its antigen is currently unknown. Only in-frame clones appear in the TCRdb table, and some are missing; sequencing was by immunoSEQ multiplex PCR. The sample has 65,000 to 85,000 clones; approximately 90% are singletons. The CDR3 runs to 13 residues. In germline, CDR1 is ENHRY, CDR2 SYGVKD. Unmatched junction bases numbered 2, after V lost 9 bases and J lost 5 bases. This sample was included in a study of T cell responses to AZD1222 COVID-19 vaccine. Study observations and caveats: It was only six AZD1222 recipients who were seropositive at baseline. White British donors predominated, females outnumbered males, and clonal diversity was possibly underestimated.

The sequencing used peripheral blood, collected on day 0 of AZD1222 vaccination. The chain links TRBV10-3 to TRBJ2-2, with 11 nucleotides matching TRBD2. This clonotype originated in an adult in good health. The CDR3: CAISGGATGELFF. CDR3 nucleotides: TGTGCCATTAGCGGGGGGGCTACCGGGGAGCTGTTTTTT.